Shown below are 27 T cell receptor beta chains from a single sample sequenced in a study of cytomegalovirus exposure and HLA in healthy donors. The PCR made use of 60 Vbeta and 13 Jbeta primers. Profiled with immunoSEQ multiplex PCR; TCRdb holds only in-frame clones, not every one. This sample carries 160,000 or so clones, 79% of them seen once, and the ten largest clones take under 0.75%. The source material was PBMCs. Source of these receptors: a woman in her thirties or forties in good health and CMV-seronegative.

The rearrangement uses TRBV30 and TRBJ1-2; 9 positions agree with TRBD1. CDR1 GTSNPN and CDR2 SVGIG come from the germline V gene (reference sequence). CDR3 size: 15 residues. V dropped 0 bases and J dropped 3; count of bases not matched to a gene: 5. The chain's CDR3 is CAWSVGWDRDYGYTF. DNA for the CDR3: TGTGCCTGGAGTGTAGGGTGGGACAGGGACTATGGCTACACCTTC.

The CDR3 bases are TGTGCCACCAGCAGGCAGAGCGGGAGCTACGAGCAGTACTTC. This encodes CATSRQSGSYEQYF. J is TRBJ2-7 and V is TRBV15; 8 nucleotides match TRBD2. Germline CDR1 reads LNHNV; CDR2 reads YYDKDF (reference sequence). The CDR3 is made up of 14 amino acids. Trimming at V came to 3 bases and at J to 3 bases, leaving 4 bases not matched to a gene.

V gene TRBV7-2 combines with J gene TRBJ1-5; D uncertain. V gave up 5 bases and J gave up 0 bases, with 11 bases separating them. The CDR3 consists of 15 residues. Looked up from germline, CDR1 is SGHTA and CDR2 is FQGNSA. Written as DNA, the CDR3 is TGTGCCAGCAGCAGAGGGAGTAATAGCAATCAGCCCCAGCATTTT. It codes for CASSRGSNSNQPQHF.

The CDR3 here is CASSLVQSETQYF. In nucleotides, the CDR3 is TGTGCCAGCAGCTTAGTACAGTCAGAGACCCAGTACTTC. The rearrangement joins TRBV7-8 to TRBJ2-5; the D is unclear. Trimming cost V 1 base and J 4 bases, with 7 bases left between them. CDR3 length: 13 residues. The V gene's germline CDR1 is SGHVS and CDR2 FQNEAQ. The entire variable domain, with the rest obtained from reference TRBV7-8 and TRBJ2-5, is as follows: GAGVSQSPRYKVAKRGQDVALRCDPISGHVSLFWYQQALGQGPEFLTYFQNEAQLDKSGLPSDRFFAERPEGSVSTLKIQRTQQEDSAVYLCASSLVQSETQYFGPGTRLLVL.

The rearrangement joins TRBV28 to TRBJ1-4; D perhaps matches TRBD1 (6 bases). Germline CDR1 and CDR2: MDHEN and SYDVKM. The CDR3 length is 15 residues. V was pared by 6 bases and J by 4 bases, with 15 bases between. Here the CDR3 reads CASSQGIGVNEKLFF. Written as DNA, the CDR3 is TGTGCCAGCAGCCAGGGGATCGGGGTTAATGAAAAACTGTTTTTT.

The genes are TRBV5-4 and TRBJ2-4, with 10 bases identical to TRBD2. CDR1 and CDR2 from the germline V gene are SGHNT and YYREEE (reference sequence). This CDR3 comprises 15 residues. With V trimmed by 3 bases and J by 8 bases, 8 bases remained unmatched. As DNA, the CDR3 is TGTGCCAGCAGCTCCCTAGCGGGGGAGTCACACATTCAGTACTTC. Its translation: CASSSLAGESHIQYF.

This chain uses TRBV6-1 with TRBJ1-2; no reliable D call. CDR1 is MNHNS, CDR2 SASEGT, per germline. V lost 7 bases to trimming and J lost 3 bases, with 12 bases between them. The length of the CDR3 is 13 residues. The CDR3 loop is CASIKGGYYGYTF. For the CDR3, the DNA is TGTGCCAGCATTAAAGGAGGGTACTATGGCTACACCTTC.

The genes are TRBV9 and TRBJ1-1, with 7 bases aligning to TRBD1. Trimming took 3 bases from V and 1 from J; bases not matched to a gene: 3. Per the germline V gene, CDR1 is SGDLS and CDR2 is YYNGEE. The CDR3 spans 14 residues. The CDR3 spells CASSEGQKNTEAFF. For the CDR3, the DNA is TGTGCCAGCAGCGAGGGACAGAAGAACACTGAAGCTTTCTTT. The full variable domain, completed using reference TRBV9 and TRBJ1-1, is DSGVTQTPKHLITATGQRVTLRCSPRSGDLSVYWYQQSLDQGLQFLIQYYNGEERAKGNILERFSAQQFPDLHSELNLSSLELGDSALYFCASSEGQKNTEAFFGQGTRLTVV.

This chain uses TRBV7-8 with TRBJ1-1; 7 nucleotides agree with TRBD1. From germline, CDR1 is SGHVS and CDR2 FQNEAQ. The V and J ends lost 5 bases and 1 base, in that order; junction bases with no gene match: 10. The CDR3 has 16 residues. The CDR3 nucleotides are TGTGCCAGCAGCCTTTACAGGGGTGGTGGGAACACTGAAGCTTTCTTT. This sequence encodes CASSLYRGGGNTEAFF.

The chain is built from TRBV4-3 and TRBJ1-2; TRBD1 aligns across 7 bases. CDR1 is LGHNA and CDR2 is YSLEER in the germline V gene. The CDR3 length is 13 residues. Germline trimming cut 3 bases from V and 4 bases from J; bases unmatched to any gene: 2. CDR3 residues: CASSQDRSYGYTF. The CDR3 DNA reads TGCGCCAGCAGCCAGGACAGGAGCTATGGCTACACCTTC.

This clone was seen a single time. The chain recombines TRBV7-2 with TRBJ2-7; 10 nucleotides line up with TRBD1. Germline values: CDR1 SGHTA, CDR2 FQGNSA. V lost 5 bases and J lost 6; bases outside the gene matches: 7. The CDR3 covers 14 residues. CDR3: CASSLGTGVSEQYF. CDR3 coding DNA: TGTGCCAGCAGCCTAGGGACAGGGGTAAGCGAGCAGTACTTC.

This chain connects TRBV15 to TRBJ2-7; 7 positions match TRBD1. The CDR3 spans 15 residues. J gave up 5 bases and V 0 bases, and 7 bases lay outside the gene matches. Germline CDR1 is LNHNV and CDR2 is YYDKDF (reference sequence). The CDR3 nucleotides read TGTGCCACCAGCAGAGATTTGGGACAGACTAACGAGCAGTACTTC. Translating gives CATSRDLGQTNEQYF.

In the case of this clone: The same CDR3 arises from other DNA sequences in this sample as well. The chain couples TRBV6-5 to TRBJ1-5; no reliable D call. Trimming shortened V by 5 bases and J by 4 bases, and 9 bases separated the two germline ends. This CDR3 spans 13 amino acids. CDR1 MNHEY and CDR2 SVGAGI come from the germline V gene. The CDR3 region is CASSDRGNQPQHF. Written as DNA, the CDR3 is TGTGCCAGCAGTGACCGAGGGAATCAGCCCCAGCATTTT.

J is TRBJ1-5 and V is TRBV7-9, with D possibly TRBD1 on 6 matching bases. V shed 2 bases and J shed 1 base, with 12 bases lying between them. From germline, CDR1 is SEHNR and CDR2 FQNEAQ (reference sequence). The CDR3 spans 16 residues. CDR3 region: CASSLNSGVSNQPQHF. The CDR3 coding sequence is TGTGCCAGCAGCTTAAACTCAGGGGTGAGCAATCAGCCCCAGCATTTT.

This clone occurred a few times. CDR3 residues: CASSVLAQSYEQYF. Written as DNA, the CDR3 is TGTGCCAGCAGTGTACTAGCTCAAAGCTACGAGCAGTACTTC. The gene calls are TRBV27 and TRBJ2-7, with D possibly matching TRBD2 (6 bases). The CDR3 has 14 amino acids. Germline V gene data show CDR1 as MNHEY and CDR2 as SMNVEV (reference sequence). The V gene lost 5 bases and the J gene lost 3 bases, with 14 bases spanning the gap.

This chain joins TRBV9 and TRBJ2-1; no reliable D call. This CDR3 region has 12 residues. The germline V and J ends were trimmed by 4 bases and 7 bases, with 9 bases remaining between them. Germline-derived CDR1 and CDR2 are SGDLS and YYNGEE. The CDR3 bases are TGTGCCAGCAGCCTCAGCGAAAATGAGCAGTTCTTC. Translating gives CASSLSENEQFF.

This chain connects TRBV15 to TRBJ2-7; TRBD1 aligns across 8 bases. The germline CDR1 and CDR2 sequences are LNHNV and YYDKDF (reference sequence). CDR3 length equals 14 residues. The V segment lost 5 bases and the J segment 5 bases; nucleotides outside the gene matches: 8. CDR3: CATSWDRTMDEQYF. The DNA for the CDR3 is TGTGCCACCAGCTGGGACAGGACTATGGACGAGCAGTACTTC.

This chain uses TRBV7-9 with TRBJ2-1; D possibly corresponds to TRBD2 (5 bases). The CDR3 is 16 residues long. CDR1 and CDR2 from the germline V gene are SEHNR and FQNEAQ (reference sequence). The V end lost 1 base, the J end lost 0 bases, and 10 bases lay between the germline ends. The CDR3 bases are TGTGCCAGCAGCTTAGGAGGGCCCAGCTCCTACAATGAGCAGTTCTTC. It translates to CASSLGGPSSYNEQFF.

The chain joins TRBV29-1 to TRBJ2-3; possibly TRBD2 for D (6 bases). The V gene lost 5 bases and the J gene lost 0 bases, with 12 bases spanning the gap. Germline V gene data show CDR1 as SQVTM and CDR2 as ANQGSEA. CDR3 length: 14 amino acids. The CDR3 DNA sequence: TGCAGCGTTTTTCCGGGGGAAAGCACAGATACGCAGTATTTT. Translated, it gives CSVFPGESTDTQYF.

The J gene is TRBJ1-1, the V gene TRBV5-1; 8 nucleotides line up with TRBD1. Trimming removed 4 bases from V and 0 bases from J; junction bases left unmatched: 23. Germline loops: CDR1 SGHRS, CDR2 YFSETQ. The CDR3 consists of 21 residues. The CDR3 protein is CASSNSGWGTGPPILNTEAFF. CDR3 DNA sequence: TGCGCCAGCAGCAACAGCGGCTGGGGGACAGGTCCCCCCATTTTGAACACTGAAGCTTTCTTT. The full variable domain, with the rest looked up from reference TRBV5-1 and TRBJ1-1, is KAGVTQTPRYLIKTRGQQVTLSCSPISGHRSVSWYQQTPGQGLQFLFEYFSETQRNKGNFPGRFSGRQFSNSRSEMNVSTLELGDSALYLCASSNSGWGTGPPILNTEAFFGQGTRLTVV.

In its sample, this clone was seen once. V and J are TRBV11-2 and TRBJ2-1, with 11 positions matching TRBD2. Trimming at V came to 2 bases and at J to 9 bases, leaving 12 bases not matched to a gene. The germline V gene has CDR1 SGHAT and CDR2 FQNNGV. There are 17 residues in the CDR3. The CDR3 nucleotides are TGTGCCAGCAGCTTAAGCCCTCTAGCGGGGGGAGGCGGTGAGCAGTTCTTC. Amino acid sequence: CASSLSPLAGGGGEQFF.

As concerns this clone: One end of the junction is discordant with germline, which a read error may explain. The rearrangement links TRBV7-9 to TRBJ1-2; D ambiguous. The CDR3 sequence is 12 residues long. The germline gives CDR1 SEHNR, CDR2 FQNEAQ (reference sequence). Here the CDR3 DNA reads TGTTCCAGCAGCTTAGCGACACCTACCCACACCTTC. Translated: CSSSLATPTHTF.

This sequence joins TRBV19 and TRBJ2-6; TRBD1 matches at 8 bases. The CDR3 has 16 amino acids. Trimming removed 5 bases from V and 0 bases from J; junction bases left unmatched: 3. The germline CDR1 and CDR2 sequences are LNHDA and SQIVND (reference sequence). CDR3 coding DNA: TGTGCCAGTAGTTCAGGGGGCAACTCTGGGGCCAACGTCCTGACTTTC. It translates to CASSSGGNSGANVLTF.

The count of this clone is one. The V call is TRBV5-4, the J call TRBJ1-1; the D is unclear. Germline V gives CDR1 SGHNT, CDR2 YYREEE (reference sequence). Trimming stripped 3 bases from V and 3 bases from J, with 15 bases between. This CDR3 is built from 15 residues. CDR3 sequence reads: CASSSRTHQDTEAFF. CDR3 DNA: TGTGCCAGCAGCTCGCGGACTCATCAGGACACTGAAGCTTTCTTT.

This chain joins TRBV15 and TRBJ1-2; 8 positions match TRBD1. This CDR3 comprises 14 residues. Germline assignment: CDR1 LNHNV and CDR2 YYDKDF (reference sequence). V lost 2 bases to trimming and J lost 8 bases; unmatched junction nucleotides: 7. CDR3 DNA: TGTGCCACCAGCAGACCTAAACAGGGGGAGGGCTACACCTTC. Its translation is CATSRPKQGEGYTF.

This clone has just one count. The chain carries TRBV19 and TRBJ1-5; a weak D match, TRBD1 (6 bases). Trimming left V 10 bases short and J 7 bases short, with 14 bases between. Germline values: CDR1 LNHDA, CDR2 SQIVND (reference sequence). This CDR3 is 12 amino acids long. The CDR3 bases are TGTGCCACCAAGGGGGGGGACCAGCCCCAGCATTTT. Its translation is CATKGGDQPQHF.

The chain has TRBV27 and TRBJ2-7; a weak D match, TRBD1 (5 bases). Deletions cut 3 bases from V and 0 bases from J, with 9 bases between. CDR3 length: 14 residues. CDR1 is MNHEY, CDR2 SMNVEV, per germline (reference sequence). The CDR3 spells CASSLAGISYEQYF. The DNA of the CDR3 is TGTGCCAGCAGTTTGGCAGGGATCTCCTACGAGCAGTACTTC.